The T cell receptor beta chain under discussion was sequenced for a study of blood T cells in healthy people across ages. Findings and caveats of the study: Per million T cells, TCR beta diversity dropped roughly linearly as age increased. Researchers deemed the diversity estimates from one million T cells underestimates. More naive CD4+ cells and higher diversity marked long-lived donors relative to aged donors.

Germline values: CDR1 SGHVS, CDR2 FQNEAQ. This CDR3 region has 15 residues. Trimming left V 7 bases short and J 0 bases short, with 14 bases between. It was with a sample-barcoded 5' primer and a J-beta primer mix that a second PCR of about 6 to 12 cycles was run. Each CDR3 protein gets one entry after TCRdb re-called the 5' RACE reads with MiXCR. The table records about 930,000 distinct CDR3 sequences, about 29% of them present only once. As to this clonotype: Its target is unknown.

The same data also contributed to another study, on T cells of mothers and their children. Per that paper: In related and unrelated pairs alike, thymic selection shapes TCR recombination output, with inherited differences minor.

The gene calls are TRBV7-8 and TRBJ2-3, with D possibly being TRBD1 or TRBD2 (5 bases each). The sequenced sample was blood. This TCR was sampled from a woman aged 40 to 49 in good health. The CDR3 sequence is CASNSGAYSTDTQYF. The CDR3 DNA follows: TGTGCCAGCAACTCCGGGGCCTACAGCACAGATACGCAGTATTTT.